Below, 20 T cell receptor beta chains from the same sample are listed, as sequenced in a study of identical twins. TCRdb ran MiXCR on the 5' RACE reads and lists one entry per CDR3 protein. This sample has about 660,000 distinct CDR3 sequences; 8% to 9% occur once, and the top ten carry 0.98%. The data were also submitted as part of a second study, on yellow fever vaccine responses in identical twins.

Specimen: PBMCs. Receptors were obtained from a young woman in good health.

This clonotype occurred a few times. The V gene is TRBV7-9, the J gene TRBJ2-2, with 12 nucleotides matching TRBD2. The CDR3 runs 16 residues. V lost 2 bases, J lost 6 bases, and 4 bases stayed unmatched. Germline lookup yields CDR1 SEHNR and CDR2 FQNEAQ (reference sequence). CDR3 sequence: CASSLLAGGHAGELFF. As DNA, the CDR3 is TGTGCCAGCAGCTTACTAGCGGGGGGGCACGCCGGGGAGCTGTTTTTT.

V usage is TRBV5-1 and J usage is TRBJ2-3; weak D call: TRBD1 (5 bases). This CDR3 spans 16 amino acids. Trimming removed 4 bases at V and 0 bases at J, with 15 bases between. CDR1 is SGHRS and CDR2 is YFSETQ in the germline V gene. CDR3 loop: CASSRSDSSSTDTQYF. The CDR3 nucleotides are TGCGCCAGCAGCCGAAGCGACAGTTCTAGCACAGATACGCAGTATTTT.

The V and J genes are TRBV24-1 and TRBJ1-2; the D gene is possibly TRBD1 (5 bases). CDR3 length equals 14 residues. V was shortened by 3 bases and J by 6 bases, with 13 bases between the two germline ends. Germline values: CDR1 KGHDR, CDR2 SFDVKD. CDR3 region: CATSDRGRAHGYTF. CDR3 sequence (DNA): TGTGCCACCAGTGATAGAGGCAGGGCTCATGGCTACACCTTC.

This clonotype was recorded a few times. This chain joins TRBV7-2 and TRBJ2-2; 7 bases are a match to TRBD1. Trimming cost V 4 bases and J 4 bases; bases outside gene matches: 6. Germline CDR1 SGHTA, CDR2 FQGNSA. The CDR3 is made up of 15 amino acids. The CDR3 sequence is CASSYRQGRTGELFF. The CDR3 DNA reads TGTGCCAGCAGCTACCGACAGGGACGCACCGGGGAGCTGTTTTTT.

The V gene is TRBV3-1, the J gene TRBJ2-6; 9 bases agree with TRBD2. V gave up 1 base and J gave up 2 bases; unmatched junction bases: 3. Germline V CDR1 and CDR2: LGHDT, YNNKEL (reference sequence). CDR3 size: 17 residues. CDR3 DNA sequence: TGTGCCAGCAGCCAAGGCGGCGGGGGGGCTGGGGCCAACGTCCTGACTTTC. Encoded protein: CASSQGGGGAGANVLTF.

The V call is TRBV6-5, the J call TRBJ1-5, with a weak D call TRBD1 (5 bases). V lost 4 bases and J lost 1, with 14 bases in between. This CDR3 is built from 16 residues. CDR1 is MNHEY and CDR2 is SVGAGI in the germline V gene. The CDR3 DNA reads TGTGCCAGCAGTTTAGACAGCAACGTCAGCAATCAGCCCCAGCATTTT. It is translated as CASSLDSNVSNQPQHF.

There are a few counts of this clonotype. The chain carries TRBV24-1 and TRBJ1-2, with 7 bases fitting TRBD1. CDR3 length: 12 amino acids. CDR1 and CDR2 (germline): KGHDR, SFDVKD. V gave up 9 bases and J gave up 4 bases; unmatched junction bases: 4. In nucleotides, the CDR3 is TGTGCCACCTCGGGACAGTCCTATGGCTACACCTTC. Translation gives CATSGQSYGYTF.

The table lists this clonotype with many counts. The chain has TRBV20-1 and TRBJ2-2; 9 nucleotides match TRBD1. The germline V gene encodes CDR1 DFQATT and CDR2 SNEGSKA (reference sequence). V shed 4 bases, J shed 3 bases, and the junction held 6 bases outside the gene matches. This CDR3 region has 15 residues. The CDR3: CSAKRQGVHTGELFF. The CDR3 nucleotides are TGCAGTGCTAAAAGACAGGGGGTTCACACCGGGGAGCTGTTTTTT.

This clonotype was counted at least ten times. The rearrangement uses TRBV7-2 and TRBJ2-7; perhaps TRBD1 as D (6 bases). The CDR3 contains 15 residues. V was cut by 2 bases and J by 2 bases, with 13 bases left in between. CDR1 is SGHTA and CDR2 is FQGNSA in the germline V gene. The CDR3, as DNA: TGTGCCAGCAGCTTACAGCAGGGGAGCCCCTACGAGCAGTACTTC. Translation: CASSLQQGSPYEQYF. The full variable domain, its missing parts supplied by reference TRBV7-2 and TRBJ2-7, is GAGVSQSPSNKVTEKGKDVELRCDPISGHTALYWYRQSLGQGLEFLIYFQGNSAPDKSGLPSDRFSAERTGGSVSTLTIQRTQQEDSAVYLCASSLQQGSPYEQYFGPGTRLTVT.

The V and J genes are TRBV4-3 and TRBJ2-6; TRBD1 matches at 8 bases. Germline CDR1 and CDR2: LGHNA and YSLEER. CDR3 length equals 17 residues. Trimming cost V 6 bases and J 3 bases; bases outside gene matches: 10. CDR3 in amino acids: CASSPGTGRFGANVLTF. The CDR3 DNA is TGCGCCAGCAGTCCCGGGACAGGAAGGTTTGGGGCCAACGTCCTGACTTTC.

This clonotype was recorded a few times. V gene TRBV21-1 combines with J gene TRBJ2-5. TRBV21-1 is an annotated pseudogene. CDR3 size: 13 residues. For the CDR3, the DNA is TGTGCCAGGAAATGGGCAGCTCAAGAGACCCAGTACTTC. Protein sequence: CARKWAAQETQYF.

This chain connects TRBV3-1 to TRBJ2-7; TRBD2 aligns across 11 bases. Trimming at V came to 3 bases and at J to 0 bases, leaving 10 bases not matched to a gene. This CDR3 spans 18 amino acids. Germline CDR1 reads LGHDT; CDR2 reads YNNKEL (reference sequence). CDR3 amino acids: CASSHSSLAGGPSYEQYF. The CDR3 DNA is TGTGCCAGCAGCCATTCTAGTCTAGCGGGGGGTCCCTCCTACGAGCAGTACTTC.

This clonotype appeared many times. The chain is built from TRBV20-1 and TRBJ2-1; unclear D gene. The CDR3 covers 16 residues. V gave up 0 bases and J gave up 0 bases, with 12 bases separating them. The germline gives CDR1 DFQATT, CDR2 SNEGSKA (reference sequence). The CDR3 coding sequence is TGCAGTGCTAGAGATTCGATAGCAACCTCCTACAATGAGCAGTTCTTC. This translates into CSARDSIATSYNEQFF.

This sequence joins TRBV27 and TRBJ2-3; 8 positions match TRBD2. This CDR3 spans 14 amino acids. Germline V CDR1 and CDR2: MNHEY, SMNVEV (reference sequence). J gave up 3 bases and V 8 bases, and 7 bases lay outside the gene matches. The CDR3 region has the DNA TGTGCCAGCGGACGGCGGGGGGATACAGATACGCAGTATTTT. This codes for CASGRRGDTDTQYF.

This clonotype was detected a few times. The chain has TRBV6-2 or TRBV6-3 and TRBJ2-2; weak D call: TRBD1 (6 bases). This CDR3 is built from 15 residues. V lost 2 bases and J lost 5, with 12 bases in between. Germline lookup yields CDR1 MNHEY and CDR2 SVGEGT. The CDR3 here is CASSYVRGGTGELFF. Written as DNA, the CDR3 is TGTGCCAGCAGTTACGTCAGGGGCGGGACCGGGGAGCTGTTTTTT.

The chain carries TRBV20-1 and TRBJ2-2; possibly TRBD2 for D (6 bases). The CDR3 sequence is 15 residues long. Germline CDR1 DFQATT, CDR2 SNEGSKA (reference sequence). Trimming took off 5 bases at V and 3 bases at J, with 16 bases between the two ends. In DNA form, the CDR3 reads TGCAGTGCTGGCTCGGCGGGGCGGGACACCGGGGAGCTGTTTTTT. Its translation: CSAGSAGRDTGELFF.

The chain recombines TRBV29-1 with TRBJ2-5; TRBD1 aligns across 8 bases. V was clipped by 6 bases and J by 2 bases; unmatched bases: 5. Germline V CDR1 and CDR2: SQVTM, ANQGSEA. The CDR3 extends over 13 amino acids. Here the CDR3 reads CSVADRGQETQYF. The CDR3 DNA reads TGCAGCGTCGCAGACAGGGGACAAGAGACCCAGTACTTC.

This clonotype was seen a few times. This chain links TRBV10-3 with TRBJ2-5; tentative D call: TRBD2 (6 bases). The CDR3 is 13 amino acids. Germline-derived CDR1 and CDR2 are ENHRY and SYGVKD. Trimming removed 6 bases from V and 6 bases from J, with 14 bases in between. CDR3 loop: CAISRDSEKTQYF. The DNA for the CDR3 is TGTGCCATCAGCCGGGACTCCGAAAAGACCCAGTACTTC.

The genes are TRBV27 and TRBJ2-7; a weak D match, TRBD2 (6 bases). Germline V gene sequence: CDR1 MNHEY, CDR2 SMNVEV (reference sequence). The CDR3 consists of 13 residues. Trimming pared 4 bases from V and 4 bases from J, leaving 11 bases between. This chain's CDR3 is CASSSEAGYEQYF. DNA of the CDR3: TGTGCCAGCAGTTCTGAGGCGGGATACGAGCAGTACTTC.

This clonotype was seen at least ten times. The rearrangement links TRBV7-9 to TRBJ2-2; D is undetermined. The CDR3 runs to 15 residues. V lost 0 bases and J 5 bases, leaving 10 bases between the germline ends. The V gene's germline CDR1 is SEHNR and CDR2 FQNEAQ (reference sequence). The chain's CDR3 is CASSLAQSGTGELFF. The DNA of the CDR3 is TGTGCCAGCAGCTTAGCGCAATCGGGTACCGGGGAGCTGTTTTTT.